This TCR beta chain was sequenced in a study of CD8+ T cells in alopecia areata. In the study overall: Among treated patients, oral tofacitinib was administered at 5 to 10 mg twice daily.

The sequencing template was cDNA reverse transcribed from extracted RNA. Clones were read by immunoSEQ multiplex PCR, and TCRdb kept only the in-frame ones, dropping some. This sample has under 15,000 clones; approximately 65% occur once, and the top ten carry 20% to 25%. Researchers gathered lesional scalp punch biopsies and peripheral blood from patients with alopecia areata. Concerning this clone itself: What it binds is unknown.

Germline lookup yields CDR1 KGHSH and CDR2 LQKENI. Deletions cut 2 bases from V and 0 bases from J, with 12 bases between. This CDR3 is 16 amino acids long. Study conclusions and caveats: Compared with normal scalp, lesional scalp had higher clonality and more expanded CD8+ clones.

The rearrangement links TRBV18 to TRBJ2-3, with D perhaps assigned TRBD1 or TRBD2 (5 bases each). The receptor was isolated from a human donor with alopecia areata. The sample comprised skin. The CDR3 nucleotides are TGTGCCAGCTCACCAAGGGACGGAGCTAGCACAGATACGCAGTATTTT. It translates to CASSPRDGASTDTQYF. The full variable domain, in which reference TRBV18 and TRBJ2-3 provide the parts outside the CDR3, is NAGVMQNPRHLVRRRGQEARLRCSPMKGHSHVYWYRQLPEEGLKFMVYLQKENIIDESGMPKERFSAEFPKEGPSILRIQQVVRGDSAAYFCASSPRDGASTDTQYFGPGTRLTVL.